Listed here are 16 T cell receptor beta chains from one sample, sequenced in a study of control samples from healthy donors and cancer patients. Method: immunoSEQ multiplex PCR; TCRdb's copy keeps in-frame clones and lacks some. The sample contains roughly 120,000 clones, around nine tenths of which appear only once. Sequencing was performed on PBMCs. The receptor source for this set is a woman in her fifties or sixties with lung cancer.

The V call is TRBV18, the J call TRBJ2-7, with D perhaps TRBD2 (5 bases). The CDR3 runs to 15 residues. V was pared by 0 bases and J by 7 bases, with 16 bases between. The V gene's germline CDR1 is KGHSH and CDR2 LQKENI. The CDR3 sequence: CASSPPSGGLREQYF. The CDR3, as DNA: TGTGCCAGCTCACCACCCTCAGGAGGTTTGCGGGAGCAGTACTTC.

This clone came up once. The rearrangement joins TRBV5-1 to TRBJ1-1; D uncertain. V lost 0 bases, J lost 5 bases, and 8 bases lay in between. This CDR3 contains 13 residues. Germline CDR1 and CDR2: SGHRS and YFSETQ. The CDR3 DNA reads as TGCGCCAGCAGCTTGGAGAAGGGAACTGAAGCTTTCTTT. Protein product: CASSLEKGTEAFF.

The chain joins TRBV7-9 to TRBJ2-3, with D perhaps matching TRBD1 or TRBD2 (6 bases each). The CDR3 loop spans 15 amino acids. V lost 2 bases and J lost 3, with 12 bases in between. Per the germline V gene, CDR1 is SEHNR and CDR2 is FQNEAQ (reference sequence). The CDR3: CASSLPGGLTDTQYF. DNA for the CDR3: TGTGCCAGCAGCTTACCCGGGGGCTTAACAGATACGCAGTATTTT.

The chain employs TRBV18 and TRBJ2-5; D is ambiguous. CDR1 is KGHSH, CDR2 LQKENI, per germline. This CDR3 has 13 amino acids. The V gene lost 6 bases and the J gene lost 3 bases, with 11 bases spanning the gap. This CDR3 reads CASSVRQEETQYF. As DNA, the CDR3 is TGTGCCAGCTCCGTTCGCCAAGAAGAGACCCAGTACTTC. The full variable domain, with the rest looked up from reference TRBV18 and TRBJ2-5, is NAGVMQNPRHLVRRRGQEARLRCSPMKGHSHVYWYRQLPEEGLKFMVYLQKENIIDESGMPKERFSAEFPKEGPSILRIQQVVRGDSAAYFCASSVRQEETQYFGPGTRLLVL.

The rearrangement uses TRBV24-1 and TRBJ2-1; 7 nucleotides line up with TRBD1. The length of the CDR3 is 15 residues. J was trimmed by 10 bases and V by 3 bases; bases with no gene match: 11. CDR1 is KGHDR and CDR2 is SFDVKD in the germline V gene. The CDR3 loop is CATSDPGQVHGEQFF. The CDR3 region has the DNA TGTGCCACCAGTGATCCAGGACAGGTTCACGGGGAGCAGTTCTTC.

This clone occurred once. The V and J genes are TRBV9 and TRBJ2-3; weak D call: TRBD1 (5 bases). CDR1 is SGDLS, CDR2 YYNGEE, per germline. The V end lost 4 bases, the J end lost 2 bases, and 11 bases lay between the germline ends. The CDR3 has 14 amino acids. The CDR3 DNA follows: TGTGCCAGCAGCTTCAGACAGTACACAGATACGCAGTATTTT. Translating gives CASSFRQYTDTQYF.

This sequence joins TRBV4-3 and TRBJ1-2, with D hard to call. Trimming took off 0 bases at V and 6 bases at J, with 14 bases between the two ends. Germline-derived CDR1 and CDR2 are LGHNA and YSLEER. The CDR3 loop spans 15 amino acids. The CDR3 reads CASSQEGRGRDGYTF. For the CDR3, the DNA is TGCGCCAGCAGCCAAGAAGGGCGGGGAAGGGATGGCTACACCTTC.

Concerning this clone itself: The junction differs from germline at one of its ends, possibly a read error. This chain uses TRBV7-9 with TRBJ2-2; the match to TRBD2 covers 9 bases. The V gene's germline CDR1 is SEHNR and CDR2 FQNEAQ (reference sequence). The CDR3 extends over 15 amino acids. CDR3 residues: CASTLAGANTGELFF. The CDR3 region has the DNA TGTGCCAGCACCTTAGCGGGGGCGAACACCGGGGAGCTGTTTTTT.

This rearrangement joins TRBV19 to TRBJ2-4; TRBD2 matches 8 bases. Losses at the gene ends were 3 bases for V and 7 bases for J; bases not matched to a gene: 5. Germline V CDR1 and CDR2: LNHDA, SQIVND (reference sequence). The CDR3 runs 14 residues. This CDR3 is CASSISGKGNIQYF. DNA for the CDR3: TGTGCCAGTAGTATTAGCGGGAAGGGGAACATTCAGTACTTC.

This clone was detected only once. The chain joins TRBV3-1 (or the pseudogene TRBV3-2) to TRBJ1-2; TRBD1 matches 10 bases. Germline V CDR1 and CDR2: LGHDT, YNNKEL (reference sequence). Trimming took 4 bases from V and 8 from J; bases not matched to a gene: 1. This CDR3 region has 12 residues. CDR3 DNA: TGTGCCAGCAGCCGGACAGGGGGAGGCTACACCTTC. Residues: CASSRTGGGYTF.

The CDR3 spells CASSLRADQPQHF. CDR3 nucleotide sequence: TGTGCCAGCAGCTTGCGAGCTGATCAGCCCCAGCATTTT. The chain employs TRBV7-9 and TRBJ1-5, with unresolved D. The CDR3 is 13 residues long. Trimming took 3 bases from V and 5 from J, leaving 8 bases between them. Germline assignment: CDR1 SEHNR and CDR2 FQNEAQ (reference sequence).

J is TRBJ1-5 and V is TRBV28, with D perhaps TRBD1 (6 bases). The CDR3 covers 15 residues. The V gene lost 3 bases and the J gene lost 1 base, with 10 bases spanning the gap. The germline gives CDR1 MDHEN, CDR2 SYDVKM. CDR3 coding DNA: TGTGCCAGCAGTTTCGCCAGGGGAAGCAATCAGCCCCAGCATTTT. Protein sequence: CASSFARGSNQPQHF. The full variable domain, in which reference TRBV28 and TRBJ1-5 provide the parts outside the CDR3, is DVKVTQSSRYLVKRTGEKVFLECVQDMDHENMFWYRQDPGLGLRLIYFSYDVKMKEKGDIPEGYSVSREKKERFSLILESASTNQTSMYLCASSFARGSNQPQHFGDGTRLSIL.

CDR3: CASTFSAGNGYTF. The CDR3 DNA reads TGTGCCAGCACCTTTTCGGCAGGGAATGGCTACACCTTC. This chain links TRBV27 with TRBJ1-2; D is perhaps TRBD1 (5 bases). The CDR3 runs to 13 residues. V dropped 7 bases and J dropped 6 bases, with 15 bases sitting between them. The germline V gene encodes CDR1 MNHEY and CDR2 SMNVEV (reference sequence).

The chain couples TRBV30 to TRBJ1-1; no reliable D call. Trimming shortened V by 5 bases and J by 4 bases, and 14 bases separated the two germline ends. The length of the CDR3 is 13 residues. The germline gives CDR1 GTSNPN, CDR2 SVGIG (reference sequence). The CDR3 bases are TGTGCCTGGTCCCAGGTGGTTACCACTGAAGCTTTCTTT. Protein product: CAWSQVVTTEAFF.

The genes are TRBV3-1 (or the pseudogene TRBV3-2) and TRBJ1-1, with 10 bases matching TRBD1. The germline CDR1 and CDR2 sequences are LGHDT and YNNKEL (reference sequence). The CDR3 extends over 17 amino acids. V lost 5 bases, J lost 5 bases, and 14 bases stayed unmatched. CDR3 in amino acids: CASSKRGTGELGTEAFF. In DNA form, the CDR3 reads TGTGCCAGCAGCAAAAGGGGGACAGGGGAGCTGGGAACTGAAGCTTTCTTT.

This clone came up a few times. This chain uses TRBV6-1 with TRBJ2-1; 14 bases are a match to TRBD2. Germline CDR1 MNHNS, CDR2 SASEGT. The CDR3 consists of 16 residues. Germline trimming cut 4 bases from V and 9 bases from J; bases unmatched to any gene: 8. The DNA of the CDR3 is TGTGCCAGCAGTGGGGGACTAGCGGGAGCCTCTGGTGAGCAGTTCTTC. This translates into CASSGGLAGASGEQFF.